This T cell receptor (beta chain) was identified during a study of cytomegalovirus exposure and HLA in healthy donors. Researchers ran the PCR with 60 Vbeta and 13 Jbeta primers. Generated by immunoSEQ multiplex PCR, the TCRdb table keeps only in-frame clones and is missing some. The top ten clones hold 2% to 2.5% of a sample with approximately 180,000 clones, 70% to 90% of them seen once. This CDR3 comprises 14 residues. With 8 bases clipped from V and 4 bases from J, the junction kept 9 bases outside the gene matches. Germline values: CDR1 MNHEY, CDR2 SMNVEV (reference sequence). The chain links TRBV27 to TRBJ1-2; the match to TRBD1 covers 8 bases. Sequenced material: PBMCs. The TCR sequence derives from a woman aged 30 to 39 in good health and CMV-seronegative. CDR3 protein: CASGARGQGYGYTF. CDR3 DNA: TGTGCCAGCGGGGCCAGGGGGCAAGGCTATGGCTACACCTTC.